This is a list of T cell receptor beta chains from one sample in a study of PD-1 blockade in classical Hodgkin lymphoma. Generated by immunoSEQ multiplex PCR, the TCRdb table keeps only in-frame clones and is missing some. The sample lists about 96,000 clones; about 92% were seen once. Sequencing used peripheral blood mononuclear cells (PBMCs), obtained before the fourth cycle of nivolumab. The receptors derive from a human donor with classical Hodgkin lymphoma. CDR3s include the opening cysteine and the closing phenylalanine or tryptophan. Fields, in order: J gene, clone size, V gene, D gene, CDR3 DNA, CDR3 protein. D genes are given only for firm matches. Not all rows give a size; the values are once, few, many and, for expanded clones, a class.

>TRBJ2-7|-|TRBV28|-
TGTGCCAGCAGCCCCGCCACTTCCTACGAGCAGTACTTC
CASSPATSYEQYF
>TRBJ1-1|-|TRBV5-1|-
TGCGCCAGCAGCCTTACAGGGAGAGGCTCTGAAGCTTTCTTT
CASSLTGRGSEAFF
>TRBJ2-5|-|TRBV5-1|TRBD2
TGCGCCAGCAGCTGGACTAGCGGCCAAGAGACCCAGTACTTC
CASSWTSGQETQYF
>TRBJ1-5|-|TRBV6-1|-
TGTGCCAGCAGAGTCCGCAGGGCCGGCAATCAGCCCCAGCATTTT
CASRVRRAGNQPQHF
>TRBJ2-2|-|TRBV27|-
TGTGCCAGCAGTTTATCAAAAACCGGGGAGCTGTTTTTT
CASSLSKTGELFF
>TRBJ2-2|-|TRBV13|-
TGTGCCAGCAGCTTAGGCCATTCCATAGTCCCCGGGGAGCTGTTTTTT
CASSLGHSIVPGELFF
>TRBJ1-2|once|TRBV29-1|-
TGCAGCGTAGCCTTGGGGCCTAACTATGGCTACACCTTC
CSVALGPNYGYTF
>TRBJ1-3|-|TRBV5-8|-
TGTGCCAGCAGCTCCGGGACGGTCGGCTCTGGAAACACCATATATTTT
CASSSGTVGSGNTIYF
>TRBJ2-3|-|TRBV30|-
TGTGCCTGGATACCGCAGGGAGGAGGCAATACGCAGTATTTT
CAWIPQGGGNTQYF
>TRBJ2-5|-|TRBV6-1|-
TGTGCCGGGAGGCAAGGAGAGACCCAGTACTTC
CAGRQGETQYF
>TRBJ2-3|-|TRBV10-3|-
TGTGCCATCAGTGACGGGGGTAGCACAGATACGCAGTATTTT
CAISDGGSTDTQYF
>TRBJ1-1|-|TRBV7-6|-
TGTGCCAGCAGCTCCCGGACAGAGAAGAACACTGAAGCTTTCTTT
CASSSRTEKNTEAFF
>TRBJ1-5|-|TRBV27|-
TGTGCCAGCAGTTTATTTAGGTATCAGCCCCAGCATTTT
CASSLFRYQPQHF
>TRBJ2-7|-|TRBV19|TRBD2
TGTGCCAGTAGTATGGCTCTAGCGGGAGGCCGCTCCTACGAGCAGTACTTC
CASSMALAGGRSYEQYF
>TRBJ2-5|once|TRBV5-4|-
TGTGCCAGCAGCTTGGACTTCCAAGAGACCCAGTACTTC
CASSLDFQETQYF
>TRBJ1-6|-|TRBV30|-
TGTGCACTCCACGCTACGAACTATAATTCACCCCTCCACTTT
CALHATNYNSPLHF
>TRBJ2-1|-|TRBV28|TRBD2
TGTGCCAGCAGTTTATCGCTCCCGGGACTAGCAACGGAGCAGTTCTTC
CASSLSLPGLATEQFF
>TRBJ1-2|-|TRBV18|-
TGTGCCAGCTCACCGTTGCGGACGGACACTAACTATGGCTACACCTTC
CASSPLRTDTNYGYTF
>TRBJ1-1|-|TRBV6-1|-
TGTGCCAGCAGTCTCCAGTTGCACACTGAAGCTTTCTTT
CASSLQLHTEAFF
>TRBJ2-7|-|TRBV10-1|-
TGCGCCAGCAGGAAGGGTGGGGTCTCTACCTACGAGCAGTACTTC
CASRKGGVSTYEQYF
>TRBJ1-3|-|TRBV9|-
TGTGCCAGCAGCGTAAACCCCTTCGGCTCTGGAAACACCATATATTTT
CASSVNPFGSGNTIYF
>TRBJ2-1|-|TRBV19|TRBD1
TGTGCCAGTAAGCTGTGGACAGGGGGCGCCTACAATGAGCAGTTCTTC
CASKLWTGGAYNEQFF
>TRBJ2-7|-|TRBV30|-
TGTGCCTGGACGGGGCCCTACGAGCAGTACTTC
CAWTGPYEQYF
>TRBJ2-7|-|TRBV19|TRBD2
TGTGCCAGTAGTATGCGCGGGAGTAGCGAGCAGTACTTC
CASSMRGSSEQYF
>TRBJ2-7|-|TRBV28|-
TGTGCCAGCACCCATAGGTCCATTCTCAATTCCGAGCAGTACTTC
CASTHRSILNSEQYF
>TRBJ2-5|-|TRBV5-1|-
TGCGCCAGCAGCTTCCGACAGCAACAAGAGACCCAGTACTTC
CASSFRQQQETQYF
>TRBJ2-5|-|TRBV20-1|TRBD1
TGCAGTGCTGAGTGGACAGGAATCCAGTACTTC
CSAEWTGIQYF
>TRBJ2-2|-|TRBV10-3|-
TGTGCCATCAGTTCCGGGACAAAGGGCTTCGGGGAGCTGTTTTTT
CAISSGTKGFGELFF
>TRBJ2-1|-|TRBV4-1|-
TGCGCCAGCAGCCCCATGAGGGGGTTTGCTGAGCAGTTCTTC
CASSPMRGFAEQFF
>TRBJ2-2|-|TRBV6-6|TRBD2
TGTGCCAGCAGTAGACTAGCGGGAAGCAACACCGGGGAGCTGTTTTTT
CASSRLAGSNTGELFF
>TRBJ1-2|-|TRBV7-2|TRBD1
TGTGCCAGCAGCCCTAATACAGGGGGTGGCTACACCTTC
CASSPNTGGGYTF
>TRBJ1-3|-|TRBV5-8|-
TGTGCCAGCAGCTTGGGTCGGCGGGGGATTGGAAACACCATATATTTT
CASSLGRRGIGNTIYF
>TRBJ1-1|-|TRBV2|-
TGTGCCAGCACGGCGGACGGGAAAACTGAAGCTTTCTTT
CASTADGKTEAFF
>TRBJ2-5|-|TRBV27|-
TGTGCCAGCAGTTCCCGAGAGACCCAGTACTTC
CASSSRETQYF
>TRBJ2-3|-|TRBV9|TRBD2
TGTGCCAGCAGCGTGGACGGGAGGGGCACAGATACGCAGTATTTT
CASSVDGRGTDTQYF
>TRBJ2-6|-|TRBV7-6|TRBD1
TGTGCCAGCAGCTTTTCTTTCGGACAGGGAGCCCCCTCAACTAGGGCCAACGTCCTGACTTTC
CASSFSFGQGAPSTRANVLTF
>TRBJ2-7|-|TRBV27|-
TGTGCCAGCAGTCACACATCATCCTACGAGCAGTACTTC
CASSHTSSYEQYF
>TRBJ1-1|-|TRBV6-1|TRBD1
TGTGCCAGCAGCGTGACAGGGGTAGGCACTGAAGCTTTCTTT
CASSVTGVGTEAFF
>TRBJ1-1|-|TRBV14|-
TGTGCCAGCAGCCAAGTCTGGGGATCTGACACTGAAGCTTTCTTT
CASSQVWGSDTEAFF
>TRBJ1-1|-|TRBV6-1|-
TGTGCCAGCAGCGCTTTTACAGGGATGAACACTGAAGCTTTCTTT
CASSAFTGMNTEAFF
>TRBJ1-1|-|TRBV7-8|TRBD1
TGTGCCAGCAGCTTTGACAGGGGGGGAGAAGCTTTCTTT
CASSFDRGGEAFF
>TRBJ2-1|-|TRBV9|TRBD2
TGTGCCAGCAGCGCCTCCGGGACTAGCTACAATGAGCAGTTCTTC
CASSASGTSYNEQFF
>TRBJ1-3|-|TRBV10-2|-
TGCGCCAGCAGTGAGTCGTTAAGAAGGCGGACCTCTGCCGGAAACACCATATATTTT
CASSESLRRRTSAGNTIYF
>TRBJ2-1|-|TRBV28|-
TGTGCCAGCAGTTTAATTCAGGGTAGGCCCCCTGACTCCTACAATGAGCAGTTCTTC
CASSLIQGRPPDSYNEQFF
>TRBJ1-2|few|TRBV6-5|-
TGTGCCAGCAGTTATAGGACGGCCTGGGGCTACACCTTC
CASSYRTAWGYTF
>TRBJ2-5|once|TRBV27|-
TGTGCCAGCAGTACAACCCCTCGAGAGACCCAGTACTTC
CASSTTPRETQYF
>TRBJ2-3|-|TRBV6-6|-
TGTGCCAGCAGTTACTCGGATACGCAGTATTTT
CASSYSDTQYF
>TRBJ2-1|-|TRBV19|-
TGTGCCAGTAAGGCCGCGGGGAGCTCCTACAATGAGCAGTTCTTC
CASKAAGSSYNEQFF
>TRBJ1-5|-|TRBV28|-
TGTGCCAGCAGTACGGACCCCCCTCGAGTTCAGCCCCAGCATTTT
CASSTDPPRVQPQHF
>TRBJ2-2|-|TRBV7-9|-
TGTGCCAGCAGCTCCTGGACTGTGAACACCGGGGAGCTGTTTTTT
CASSSWTVNTGELFF
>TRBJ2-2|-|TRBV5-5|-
TGTGCCAGCAGCTTCCCCGGGGGCACCGGGGAGCTGTTTTTT
CASSFPGGTGELFF
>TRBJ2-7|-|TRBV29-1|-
TGCAGCGTCGGGAGCTCCTACGAGCAGTACTTC
CSVGSSYEQYF
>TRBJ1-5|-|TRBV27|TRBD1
TGTGCCAGCAGCCGGGGACAGGGGGATCAGCCCCAGCATTTT
CASSRGQGDQPQHF
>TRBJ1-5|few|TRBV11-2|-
TGTGCCAGCAGTCAATATGCGGGGATAAGCAATCAGCCCCAGCATTTT
CASSQYAGISNQPQHF
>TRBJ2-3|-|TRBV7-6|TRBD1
TGTGCCAGCAGCTTAGCAACAGGGGCCACAGATACGCAGTATTTT
CASSLATGATDTQYF
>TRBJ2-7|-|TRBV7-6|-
TGTGCCAGCAGCCCCCTCCGGGGGCGGAGCCTCTACGAGCAGTACTTC
CASSPLRGRSLYEQYF